These 27 T cell receptor beta chains originate from one sample sequenced in a study of blood T cell repertoires in COVID-19. Clones were sequenced by immunoSEQ multiplex PCR, and TCRdb holds only the in-frame ones, with some missing. There are about 210,000 clones in the sample; roughly 86% occur only once, and 9% to 12% lies in the top ten. The specimen was PBMCs or T cells enriched from blood (not recorded which). The source of these receptors is a young man with acute COVID-19.

The gene calls are TRBV7-8 and TRBJ2-2; D perhaps matches TRBD2 (6 bases). V gave up 6 bases and J gave up 0 bases, with 14 bases separating them. Germline-derived CDR1 and CDR2 are SGHVS and FQNEAQ. CDR3 length: 16 amino acids. The CDR3 DNA reads as TGTGCCAGCAGACTAGTGGGGACTCCGAACACCGGGGAGCTGTTTTTT. Protein: CASRLVGTPNTGELFF.

This clone was seen once. Different DNA sequences within this sample yield the same CDR3. The chain employs TRBV5-1 and TRBJ2-1; no clear D gene. Deletions cut 0 bases from V and 4 bases from J, with 8 bases between. CDR3 size: 14 residues. CDR1 is SGHRS, CDR2 YFSETQ, per germline. For the CDR3, the DNA is TGCGCCAGCAGCTTGGGCGACTCTTACAATGAGCAGTTCTTC. It codes for CASSLGDSYNEQFF.

The chain carries TRBV3-1 (or the pseudogene TRBV3-2) and TRBJ1-6; perhaps TRBD1 as D (5 bases). Germline V lookup: CDR1 LGHDT, CDR2 YNNKEL (reference sequence). V was clipped by 0 bases and J by 5 bases, with 5 bases between them. This CDR3 region has 14 residues. The CDR3 nucleotides are TGTGCCAGCAGCCAAGAGACAGATAATTCACCCCTCCACTTT. Translating it yields CASSQETDNSPLHF.

CDR3 region: CASSQGGRGRFGQPQHF. The CDR3 coding sequence is TGCGCCAGCAGCCAAGGGGGCAGGGGGCGTTTTGGTCAGCCCCAGCATTTT. J is TRBJ1-5 and V is TRBV4-1, with 8 bases identical to TRBD1. This CDR3 region has 17 residues. The germline V gene encodes CDR1 MGHRA and CDR2 YSYEKL. Trimming cost V 1 base and J 6 bases; bases outside gene matches: 11.

The chain couples TRBV11-2 to TRBJ1-2; no clear D gene. Germline assignment: CDR1 SGHAT and CDR2 FQNNGV. Trimming shortened V by 0 bases and J by 6 bases, and 5 bases separated the two germline ends. The CDR3 sequence is 12 residues long. Written as DNA, the CDR3 is TGTGCCAGCAGCTTAGAGGCAGATGGCTACACCTTC. Protein: CASSLEADGYTF.

The chain combines TRBV4-2 with TRBJ2-3, with D perhaps TRBD2 (6 bases). V was trimmed by 0 bases and J by 6 bases, leaving 22 bases between them. CDR1 is LGHNA and CDR2 is YNFKEQ in the germline V gene. CDR3 length: 18 amino acids. Here the CDR3 DNA reads TGTGCCAGCAGCCAAGACCCCGGGATTAGCGGAGGGTCGGATACGCAGTATTTT. It specifies CASSQDPGISGGSDTQYF.

The V gene is TRBV9, the J gene TRBJ2-7; 10 bases are shared with TRBD2. This CDR3 is 14 amino acids long. The germline gives CDR1 SGDLS, CDR2 YYNGEE. V lost 4 bases, J lost 3 bases, and 4 bases stayed unmatched. The CDR3 nucleotides read TGTGCCAGCAGCCCAGGACTAGCGGTCTACGAGCAGTACTTC. This translates into CASSPGLAVYEQYF. The whole variable domain, filled in from reference TRBV9 and TRBJ2-7, reads DSGVTQTPKHLITATGQRVTLRCSPRSGDLSVYWYQQSLDQGLQFLIQYYNGEERAKGNILERFSAQQFPDLHSELNLSSLELGDSALYFCASSPGLAVYEQYFGPGTRLTVT.

This sequence joins TRBV6-2 or TRBV6-3 and TRBJ1-5; weak D call: TRBD1 (5 bases). The CDR3 loop spans 15 amino acids. Trimming left V 2 bases short and J 0 bases short, with 8 bases between. Germline lookup yields CDR1 MNHEY and CDR2 SVGEGT. CDR3 residues: CASSYITGSNQPQHF. The CDR3, as DNA: TGTGCCAGCAGTTACATCACAGGTAGCAATCAGCCCCAGCATTTT.

The chain recombines TRBV2 with TRBJ1-4; 9 bases line up with TRBD1. The CDR3 contains 14 residues. Germline CDR1 SNHLY, CDR2 FYNNEI. V dropped 7 bases and J dropped 11; count of bases not matched to a gene: 11. CDR3 in amino acids: CASTRDRDEKKLFF. For the CDR3, the DNA is TGTGCCAGCACTCGGGACAGGGATGAGAAGAAACTGTTTTTT.

The V gene is TRBV24-1, the J gene TRBJ1-3; no clear D gene. V shed 1 base and J shed 0 bases, with 6 bases lying between them. Germline V CDR1 and CDR2: KGHDR, SFDVKD. The CDR3 sequence is 15 residues long. The chain's CDR3 is CATSDLADSGNTIYF. The DNA of the CDR3 is TGTGCCACCAGTGATTTAGCGGACTCTGGAAACACCATATATTTT.

In regard to this clone: Other DNA variants within this sample encode the same CDR3. The genes are TRBV18 and TRBJ2-3, with D unclear. Germline CDR1 reads KGHSH; CDR2 reads LQKENI. This CDR3 has 12 amino acids. V lost 3 bases and J lost 2, with 3 bases in between. In DNA, the CDR3 is TGTGCCAGCTCACCTTACACAGATACGCAGTATTTT. Translated, it gives CASSPYTDTQYF.

This sequence joins TRBV7-9 and TRBJ2-5; a weak D match, TRBD1 (7 bases). The V end lost 4 bases, the J end lost 1 base, and 16 bases lay between the germline ends. There are 16 residues in the CDR3. Germline CDR1 reads SEHNR; CDR2 reads FQNEAQ (reference sequence). DNA of the CDR3: TGTGCCAGCAGCTCCGGGGCAGGGGGGAGCCAAGAGACCCAGTACTTC. It yields the protein CASSSGAGGSQETQYF. Full variable domain (rest looked up from reference TRBV7-9 and TRBJ2-5): DTGVSQNPRHKITKRGQNVTFRCDPISEHNRLYWYRQTLGQGPEFLTYFQNEAQLEKSRLLSDRFSAERPKGSFSTLEIQRTEQGDSAMYLCASSSGAGGSQETQYFGPGTRLLVL.

V gene TRBV4-3 combines with J gene TRBJ2-5; perhaps TRBD2 as D (5 bases). The V end was cut by 4 bases, the J end by 2 bases, with 11 bases between. The CDR3 is made up of 14 amino acids. CDR1 and CDR2 from the germline V gene are LGHNA and YSLEER. The CDR3 DNA reads as TGCGCCAGCAGCCGGGAAGCGGTACAAGAGACCCAGTACTTC. The encoded protein is CASSREAVQETQYF.

The chain employs TRBV6-4 and TRBJ1-5; D is undetermined. The CDR3 consists of 14 residues. Germline assignment: CDR1 MRHNA and CDR2 SNTAGT. The V end lost 2 bases, the J end lost 0 bases, and 5 bases lay between the germline ends. This CDR3 reads CASSDVGSNQPQHF. CDR3 bases: TGTGCCAGCAGTGACGTCGGTAGCAATCAGCCCCAGCATTTT.

The rearrangement links TRBV27 to TRBJ1-4; D possibly corresponds to TRBD1 (5 bases). Trimming took 6 bases from V and 0 from J, leaving 17 bases between them. Germline-derived CDR1 and CDR2 are MNHEY and SMNVEV (reference sequence). There are 17 residues in the CDR3. The DNA of the CDR3 is TGTGCCAGCAGACTTAGGGGACTTGATGCAACTAATGAAAAACTGTTTTTT. This sequence encodes CASRLRGLDATNEKLFF. Full variable domain (missing parts from reference TRBV27 and TRBJ1-4): EAQVTQNPRYLITVTGKKLTVTCSQNMNHEYMSWYRQDPGLGLRQIYYSMNVEVTDKGDVPEGYKVSRKEKRNFPLILESPSPNQTSLYFCASRLRGLDATNEKLFFGSGTQLSVL.

The V call is TRBV9, the J call TRBJ2-3; 12 positions agree with TRBD2. Germline V gene lookup returns CDR1 SGDLS and CDR2 YYNGEE. This CDR3 has 16 residues. The V and J ends lost 4 bases and 3 bases, in that order; junction bases with no gene match: 6. The CDR3 DNA follows: TGTGCCAGCAGCCCTCGACTAGCGGGAGTTACAGATACGCAGTATTTT. Its translation: CASSPRLAGVTDTQYF.

This clone has more than one count but fewer than ten. The J gene is TRBJ2-2, the V gene TRBV6-5, with 8 bases identical to TRBD1. From germline, CDR1 is MNHEY and CDR2 SVGAGI. The length of the CDR3 is 13 residues. V lost 7 bases to trimming and J lost 3 bases; unmatched junction nucleotides: 1. The CDR3 loop is CASTTGDTGELFF. DNA of the CDR3: TGTGCCAGCACGACAGGGGACACCGGGGAGCTGTTTTTT.

V and J are TRBV10-1 and TRBJ2-2, with 7 bases identical to TRBD1. Germline V gene lookup returns CDR1 WNHNN and CDR2 SYGVQD (reference sequence). The CDR3 contains 17 residues. Trimming took 0 bases from V and 2 from J; bases not matched to a gene: 6. The CDR3 region is CASSESRGQTNTGELFF. The CDR3 coding sequence is TGCGCCAGCAGTGAGTCGAGGGGGCAGACTAACACCGGGGAGCTGTTTTTT.

The V gene is TRBV6-1, the J gene TRBJ2-3, with D unclear. The ends were cut back, 2 bases at V and 7 bases at J, with 7 bases in the middle. Germline CDR1 MNHNS, CDR2 SASEGT. The CDR3 sequence is 12 residues long. The CDR3 loop is CASSENTHTQYF. As DNA, the CDR3 is TGTGCCAGCAGTGAAAATACTCATACGCAGTATTTT.

The chain uses TRBV19 and TRBJ1-4; tentatively, D is TRBD1 (5 bases). V lost 6 bases, J lost 6 bases, and 11 bases lay in between. Germline V lookup: CDR1 LNHDA, CDR2 SQIVND (reference sequence). This CDR3 has 13 residues. CDR3 DNA: TGTGCCAGTAGAGGAGGGACGGATGAAAAACTGTTTTTT. Its protein product is CASRGGTDEKLFF.

V and J are TRBV27 and TRBJ1-1; 7 bases match TRBD1. V was clipped by 5 bases and J by 4 bases; unmatched bases: 7. The CDR3 length is 14 residues. CDR1 MNHEY and CDR2 SMNVEV come from the germline V gene (reference sequence). CDR3: CASSAHRGFTEAFF. Here the CDR3 DNA reads TGTGCCAGCAGTGCTCACAGGGGATTCACTGAAGCTTTCTTT.

This clone was detected once. The chain uses TRBV28 and TRBJ1-2; TRBD1 aligns across 12 bases. This CDR3 is 14 amino acids long. Germline CDR1 reads MDHEN; CDR2 reads SYDVKM. V gave up 8 bases and J gave up 5 bases; unmatched junction bases: 6. CDR3 in DNA: TGTGCCAGCGATCGGGACAGGGGGCTTTATGGCTACACCTTC. This gives the protein CASDRDRGLYGYTF.

The DNA of the CDR3 is TGTGCCAGCAGCCCGGATCGCCTTACAGGGGGACGGTACTATGGCTACACCTTC. Its protein is CASSPDRLTGGRYYGYTF. The chain couples TRBV7-8 to TRBJ1-2, with 8 bases identical to TRBD1. The germline gives CDR1 SGHVS, CDR2 FQNEAQ. The junction had 17 bases not matched to a gene; V was cut back by 5 bases and J by 3 bases. There are 18 residues in the CDR3.

J is TRBJ2-3 and V is TRBV4-1; 15 bases agree with TRBD2. The CDR3 consists of 19 residues. The V segment lost 4 bases and the J segment 6 bases; nucleotides outside the gene matches: 14. From germline, CDR1 is MGHRA and CDR2 YSYEKL. CDR3 in DNA: TGCGCCAGCAGCCTTTCGGGACTAGCGGGAGGAAAGCCGTCCGATACGCAGTATTTT. It is translated as CASSLSGLAGGKPSDTQYF.

The rearrangement links TRBV5-5 to TRBJ2-2; 8 nucleotides align to TRBD1. The junction had 5 bases not matched to a gene; V was cut back by 4 bases and J by 0 bases. The length of the CDR3 is 16 residues. The V gene's germline CDR1 is SGHKS and CDR2 YYEKEE (reference sequence). The chain's CDR3 is CASSTWTGSNTGELFF. CDR3 coding DNA: TGTGCCAGCAGCACCTGGACAGGGTCGAACACCGGGGAGCTGTTTTTT.

The chain joins TRBV30 to TRBJ1-1; 8 bases line up with TRBD1. The V segment lost 3 bases and the J segment 5 bases; nucleotides outside the gene matches: 5. The germline gives CDR1 GTSNPN, CDR2 SVGIG (reference sequence). This CDR3 has 13 residues. Written as DNA, the CDR3 is TGTGCCTGGAGCGAGGACAGGGCTACTGAAGCTTTCTTT. Translated, it gives CAWSEDRATEAFF.

J is TRBJ1-4 and V is TRBV12-3 or TRBV12-4; no reliable D call. The CDR3 covers 12 residues. V gave up 8 bases and J gave up 5 bases, with 9 bases separating them. The CDR3 spells CASRQINEKLFF. As DNA, the CDR3 is TGTGCCAGCCGCCAGATAAATGAAAAACTGTTTTTT.